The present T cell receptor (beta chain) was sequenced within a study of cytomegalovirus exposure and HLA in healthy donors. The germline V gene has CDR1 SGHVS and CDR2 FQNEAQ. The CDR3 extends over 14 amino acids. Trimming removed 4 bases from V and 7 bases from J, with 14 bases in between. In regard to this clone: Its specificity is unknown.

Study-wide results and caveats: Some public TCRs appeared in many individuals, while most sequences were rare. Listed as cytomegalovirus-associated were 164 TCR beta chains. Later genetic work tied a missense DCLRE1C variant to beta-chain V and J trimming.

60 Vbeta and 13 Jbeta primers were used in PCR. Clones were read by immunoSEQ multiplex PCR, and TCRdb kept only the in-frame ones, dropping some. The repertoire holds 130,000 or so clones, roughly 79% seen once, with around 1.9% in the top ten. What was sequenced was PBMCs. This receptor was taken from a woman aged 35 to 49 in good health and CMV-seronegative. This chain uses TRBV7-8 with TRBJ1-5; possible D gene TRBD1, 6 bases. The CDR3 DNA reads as TGTGCCAGCAGCTCACAGGGAAACAGCCAGCCCCAGCATTTT. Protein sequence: CASSSQGNSQPQHF.